Here is one T cell receptor (beta chain) with its context. This entry belongs to a study of blood T cell repertoires in COVID-19. At the level of the study: Both acute and convalescent COVID-19 samples were obtained from the United States, Italy and Spain.

Here immunoSEQ multiplex PCR was the method, and the copy in TCRdb shows in-frame clones only, minus some. Of under 250,000 clones detected, 81% appear once; the ten largest clones hold around 9.3%. The CDR3 covers 16 residues. Per the germline V gene, CDR1 is SGHTA and CDR2 is FQGNSA. Trimming cost V 7 bases and J 9 bases; bases outside gene matches: 11. The V gene is TRBV7-2, the J gene TRBJ2-1; 14 nucleotides agree with TRBD2. Material for sequencing was PBMCs or T cells enriched from blood (not recorded which). This sequence was found in a woman between 50 and 59 years old with acute COVID-19. This CDR3 reads CASTIPGLAGVVEQFF. The CDR3 DNA reads TGTGCCAGCACCATACCGGGACTAGCGGGAGTAGTTGAGCAGTTCTTC.